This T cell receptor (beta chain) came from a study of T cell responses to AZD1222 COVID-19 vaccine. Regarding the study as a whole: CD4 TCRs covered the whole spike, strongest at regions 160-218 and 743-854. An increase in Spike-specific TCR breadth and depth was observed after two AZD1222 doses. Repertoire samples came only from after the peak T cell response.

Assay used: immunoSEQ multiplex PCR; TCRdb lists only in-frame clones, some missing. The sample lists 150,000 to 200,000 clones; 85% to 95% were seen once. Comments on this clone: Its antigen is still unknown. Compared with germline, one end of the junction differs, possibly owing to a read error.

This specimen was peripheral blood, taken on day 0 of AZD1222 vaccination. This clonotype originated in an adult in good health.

The CDR3 sequence: CASSPAGSRGNSSLHF. The CDR3 nucleotides read TGTGCCAGCAGTCCCGCGGGCTCCAGAGGAAATTCATCCCTCCACTTT. This rearrangement joins TRBV6-2 or TRBV6-3 to TRBJ1-6, with D unresolved. Germline loops: CDR1 MNHEY, CDR2 SVGEGT. CDR3 length equals 16 residues.